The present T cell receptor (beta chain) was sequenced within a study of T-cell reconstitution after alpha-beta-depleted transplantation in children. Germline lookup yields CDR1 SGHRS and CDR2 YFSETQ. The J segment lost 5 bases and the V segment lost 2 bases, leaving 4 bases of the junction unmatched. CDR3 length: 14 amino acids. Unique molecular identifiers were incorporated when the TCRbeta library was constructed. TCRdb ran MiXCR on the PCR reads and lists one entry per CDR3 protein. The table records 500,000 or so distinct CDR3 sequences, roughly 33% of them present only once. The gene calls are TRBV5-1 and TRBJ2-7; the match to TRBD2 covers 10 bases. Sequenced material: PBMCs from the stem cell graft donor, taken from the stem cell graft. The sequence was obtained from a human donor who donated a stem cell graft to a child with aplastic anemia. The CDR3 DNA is TGCGCCAGCAGCTTAGCGGGAGGGTACCACGAGCAGTACTTC. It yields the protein CASSLAGGYHEQYF.